Listed below are T cell receptor beta chains from one sample, sequenced in a study of blood T cell repertoires in COVID-19. This table comes from immunoSEQ multiplex PCR, and its TCRdb copy is limited to in-frame clones, with some not included. Of about 150,000 clones detected, 75% to 85% appear once; the ten largest clones hold approximately 7.1%. The sequenced material came from peripheral blood. The receptors were sampled from a woman aged 50 to 60 in a cohort sampled during active or convalescent COVID-19. Both conserved end residues are part of each CDR3. Each record gives: V gene, D gene, J gene, clone size, CDR3 protein, CDR3 DNA. The D gene is left open where the match is weak. Some rows have no size entry. The others give once, few or many, or a class for an expanded clone.

V: TRBV6-5; D: .; J: TRBJ1-2; size: .; CDR3: CASRDGQLGGYTF; DNA: TGTGCCAGCAGAGATGGACAGCTCGGTGGCTACACCTTC
V: TRBV6-1; D: .; J: TRBJ2-7; size: few; CDR3: CASSDAGWTYEQYF; DNA: TGTGCCAGCAGTGATGCAGGGTGGACCTACGAGCAGTACTTC
V: TRBV11-3; D: TRBD2; J: TRBJ2-1; size: .; CDR3: CASSLESGGAVSEQFF; DNA: TGTGCCAGCAGCTTAGAGAGCGGGGGGGCCGTGAGTGAGCAGTTCTTC
V: TRBV5-1; D: .; J: TRBJ1-3; size: .; CDR3: CASSLVSGDRSGNTIYF; DNA: TGCGCCAGCAGCTTGGTATCCGGAGATCGCTCTGGAAACACCATATATTTT
V: TRBV4-1; D: TRBD1; J: TRBJ1-4; size: .; CDR3: CASSHQGAPIPSTNEKLFF; DNA: TGCGCCAGCAGCCATCAGGGGGCCCCCATTCCTTCAACTAATGAAAAACTGTTTTTT
V: TRBV6-5; D: TRBD2; J: TRBJ2-2; size: many; CDR3: CASSYGAGGSGELFF; DNA: TGTGCCAGCAGTTACGGGGCGGGGGGCAGCGGGGAGCTGTTTTTT
V: TRBV5-1; D: .; J: TRBJ2-1; size: once; CDR3: CASSLDVASADLEQFF; DNA: TGCGCCAGCAGCTTGGATGTCGCTAGTGCAGATCTTGAGCAGTTCTTC
V: TRBV5-5; D: TRBD1; J: TRBJ2-2; size: few; CDR3: CASSFFDRGTGELFF; DNA: TGTGCCAGCAGCTTTTTTGACAGGGGCACCGGGGAGCTGTTTTTT
V: TRBV7-8; D: .; J: TRBJ1-1; size: .; CDR3: CASSLFGGRAFF; DNA: TGTGCCAGCAGCCTGTTCGGGGGGAGAGCTTTCTTT
V: TRBV2; D: .; J: TRBJ1-5; size: .; CDR3: CASATDSSQPQHF; DNA: TGTGCCAGCGCCACGGACAGTAGCCAGCCCCAGCATTTT
V: TRBV19; D: .; J: TRBJ2-5; size: .; CDR3: CASRASRGGWETQYF; DNA: TGTGCCAGTCGGGCGAGCAGGGGAGGGTGGGAGACCCAGTACTTC
V: TRBV9; D: .; J: TRBJ1-6; size: .; CDR3: CASSGAGTIDSPLHF; DNA: TGTGCCAGCAGCGGAGCCGGAACTATCGATTCACCCCTCCACTTT
V: TRBV12-3/TRBV12-4; D: .; J: TRBJ2-7; size: .; CDR3: CASTRGSYEQYF; DNA: TGTGCCAGCACGCGGGGATCCTACGAGCAGTACTTC
V: TRBV9; D: TRBD1; J: TRBJ2-4; size: .; CDR3: CASSAGGGLKNIQYF; DNA: TGTGCCAGCAGCGCAGGGGGCGGTCTCAAAAACATTCAGTACTTC
V: TRBV6-5; D: .; J: TRBJ1-2; size: .; CDR3: CASNQMERVGGYTF; DNA: TGTGCCAGCAACCAGATGGAACGGGTGGGTGGCTACACCTTC
V: TRBV30; D: .; J: TRBJ1-2; size: few; CDR3: CACEQGANGYTF; DNA: TGTGCCTGTGAACAGGGTGCCAATGGCTACACCTTC
V: TRBV18; D: TRBD2; J: TRBJ2-5; size: few; CDR3: CASSPRAGGTQETQYF; DNA: TGTGCCAGCTCACCCCGCGCGGGGGGTACCCAAGAGACCCAGTACTTC
V: TRBV15; D: TRBD1; J: TRBJ2-7; size: .; CDR3: CATSQRRTGGEQYF; DNA: TGTGCCACCAGCCAACGGAGAACAGGGGGCGAGCAGTACTTC
V: TRBV30; D: TRBD1; J: TRBJ2-3; size: few; CDR3: CAWSLPDRGATQYF; DNA: TGTGCCTGGAGTCTACCCGACAGGGGCGCTACGCAGTATTTT
V: TRBV2; D: .; J: TRBJ2-3; size: once; CDR3: CASSEETGGTDTQYF; DNA: TGTGCCAGCAGTGAAGAGACGGGGGGCACAGATACGCAGTATTTT
V: TRBV7-6; D: TRBD2; J: TRBJ2-1; size: .; CDR3: CASSLAKGGGANNEQFF; DNA: TGTGCCAGCAGCTTAGCGAAGGGCGGGGGGGCGAACAATGAGCAGTTCTTC
V: TRBV7-8; D: TRBD2; J: TRBJ2-3; size: .; CDR3: CASSLGSGGAFDTQYF; DNA: TGTGCCAGCAGCTTAGGTAGCGGGGGGGCCTTTGATACGCAGTATTTT
V: TRBV21-1; D: .; J: TRBJ2-5; size: .; CDR3: CASSKLSAGTAQETQYF; DNA: TGTGCCAGCAGCAAACTAAGCGCCGGGACAGCTCAAGAGACCCAGTACTTC
V: TRBV2; D: .; J: TRBJ2-3; size: few; CDR3: CASSVEREDTQYF; DNA: TGTGCCAGCAGTGTTGAGAGGGAAGATACGCAGTATTTT
V: TRBV15; D: .; J: TRBJ2-3; size: once; CDR3: CATSRGQASDTQYF; DNA: TGTGCCACCAGCAGAGGACAGGCTTCAGATACGCAGTATTTT
V: TRBV6-5; D: .; J: TRBJ1-5; size: .; CDR3: CASRQDSNQPQHF; DNA: TGTGCCAGCCGGCAGGATAGCAATCAGCCCCAGCATTTT
V: TRBV6-5; D: .; J: TRBJ2-1; size: .; CDR3: CASRFTGGDEQFF; DNA: TGTGCCAGCAGGTTTACCGGGGGAGATGAGCAGTTCTTC
V: TRBV20-1; D: .; J: TRBJ2-3; size: .; CDR3: CSASRSSTDTQYF; DNA: TGCAGTGCTAGTCGGAGTAGCACAGATACGCAGTATTTT
V: TRBV2; D: .; J: TRBJ2-2; size: .; CDR3: CASREQGAGELFF; DNA: TGTGCCAGCAGAGAACAGGGCGCCGGGGAGCTGTTTTTT
V: TRBV12-5; D: TRBD1; J: TRBJ2-5; size: .; CDR3: CASGLGRGHSWETQYF; DNA: TGTGCTAGTGGTTTGGGCAGGGGGCATAGTTGGGAGACCCAGTACTTC
V: TRBV19; D: .; J: TRBJ1-1; size: .; CDR3: CASSRGATAFF; DNA: TGTGCCAGTAGCCGGGGGGCAACGGCTTTCTTT